The 28 T cell receptor beta chains below were found in one sample sequenced in a study of Graves' ophthalmopathy and Graves' hyperthyroidism. As the template, RNA transcripts were used to amplify TCR beta CDR3 regions. The authors performed first-round RT-PCR with HTBI primers and then a second-round multiplex PCR. TCRdb re-called the multiplex PCR reads through MiXCR, storing one row per CDR3 protein. This sample has approximately 540,000 distinct CDR3 sequences, with 35% to 45% found just once. Sequencing was carried out using peripheral blood or thyroid tissue (not recorded which). Receptors were obtained from an adult man with Graves' hyperthyroidism.

This clonotype was observed a handful of times. The CDR3 nucleotides are TGCAGCGTTGAAAACAGCCTAGATACGCAGTATTTT. Translated: CSVENSLDTQYF. The chain couples TRBV29-1 to TRBJ2-3; D is ambiguous. Germline loops: CDR1 SQVTM, CDR2 ANQGSEA. The V end was cut by 2 bases, the J end by 5 bases, with 8 bases between. The CDR3 is 12 amino acids.

The chain links TRBV7-2 to TRBJ2-7; possible D gene TRBD1, 6 bases. The CDR3 length is 14 residues. Germline CDR1 reads SGHTA; CDR2 reads FQGNSA. The V gene lost 6 bases and the J gene lost 2 bases, with 14 bases spanning the gap. CDR3 residues: CASRQTAGAYEQYF. The CDR3 bases are TGTGCCAGCAGACAAACCGCAGGGGCCTACGAGCAGTACTTC.

This clonotype came up a few times. V is TRBV15 and J is TRBJ2-2; a weak D match, TRBD2 (5 bases). V lost 0 bases and J 4 bases, leaving 12 bases between the germline ends. Germline assignment: CDR1 LNHNV and CDR2 YYDKDF (reference sequence). This CDR3 is built from 16 residues. The CDR3, as DNA: TGTGCCACCAGCAGAGACCTACTAGGGATCACCGGGGAGCTGTTTTTT. Protein product: CATSRDLLGITGELFF.

The chain combines TRBV29-1 with TRBJ1-2; 10 nucleotides line up with TRBD1. This CDR3 region has 13 residues. Germline values: CDR1 SQVTM, CDR2 ANQGSEA. After removal of 7 bases from V and 6 bases from J, the junction contained 8 bases not matched to a gene. The CDR3 sequence is CSETGTGDDGYTF. DNA of the CDR3: TGCAGCGAGACCGGGACAGGGGATGATGGCTACACCTTC.

This clonotype has ten or more counts. V usage is TRBV2 and J usage is TRBJ1-2; TRBD1 might be the D (6 bases). Germline V lookup: CDR1 SNHLY, CDR2 FYNNEI. This CDR3 is built from 13 residues. V was pared by 7 bases and J by 6 bases, with 15 bases between. This CDR3 reads CASNGGGLDGYTF. The CDR3, as DNA: TGTGCCAGCAACGGGGGGGGGCTGGATGGCTACACCTTC.

The rearrangement uses TRBV20-1 and TRBJ1-1, with a tentative D call TRBD1 (6 bases). The V and J ends lost 3 bases and 5 bases respectively, with 7 bases between them. Germline V gene sequence: CDR1 DFQATT, CDR2 SNEGSKA (reference sequence). There are 11 residues in the CDR3. The CDR3 DNA is TGCAGTGCTAGTCAGGGGACTGAAGCTTTCTTT. Protein sequence: CSASQGTEAFF.

J is TRBJ1-5 and V is TRBV6-5; no clear D gene. Per the germline V gene, CDR1 is MNHEY and CDR2 is SVGAGI. V lost 7 bases and J 7 bases, leaving 14 bases between the germline ends. The CDR3 has 13 amino acids. CDR3 bases: TGTGCCAGCAACCCCCCGGTGGGGCAGCCCCAGCATTTT. It is translated as CASNPPVGQPQHF.

This clonotype was detected once. The rearrangement joins TRBV7-4 to TRBJ2-7; TRBD1 matches 11 bases. Trimming at V came to 11 bases and at J to 3 bases, leaving 18 bases not matched to a gene. CDR3 size: 17 residues. Germline values: CDR1 SGHVT, CDR2 SQSDAQ. CDR3 nucleotides: TGTGCCCCTCCCCAGCAGCTCCGGGACAGGGGGGACTACGAGCAGTACTTC. Its protein product is CAPPQQLRDRGDYEQYF. Full variable domain (remainder filled in from reference TRBV7-4 and TRBJ2-7): GAGVSQSPRYKVAKRGRDVALRCDSISGHVTLYWYRQTLGQGSEVLTYSQSDAQRDKSGRPSGRFSAERPERSVSTLKIQRTEQGDSAVYLCAPPQQLRDRGDYEQYFGPGTRLTVT.

The table lists this clonotype with a few counts. The chain has TRBV5-1 and TRBJ2-5, with 7 bases aligning to TRBD2. The trim removed 1 base at V and 2 bases at J, leaving 5 bases unmatched. Germline lookup yields CDR1 SGHRS and CDR2 YFSETQ. The CDR3 consists of 15 residues. CDR3 sequence (DNA): TGCGCCAGCAGCTTGATACTAGCGACACAAGAGACCCAGTACTTC. It translates to CASSLILATQETQYF.

J is TRBJ1-1 and V is TRBV29-1, with D possibly being TRBD1 (5 bases). This CDR3 contains 16 residues. Trimming removed 3 bases at V and 1 base at J, with 18 bases between. Germline V gene sequence: CDR1 SQVTM, CDR2 ANQGSEA. CDR3 loop: CSVEGTSGGENTEAFF. CDR3 in DNA: TGCAGCGTTGAGGGGACTAGCGGGGGTGAGAACACTGAAGCTTTCTTT. Full variable domain (outside the CDR3, taken from reference TRBV29-1 and TRBJ1-1): SAVISQKPSRDICQRGTSLTIQCQVDSQVTMMFWYRQQPGQSLTLIATANQGSEATYESGFVIDKFPISRPNLTFSTLTVSNMSPEDSSIYLCSVEGTSGGENTEAFFGQGTRLTVV.

This clonotype was picked up many times. This chain connects TRBV24-1 to TRBJ2-5, with D perhaps TRBD1 (6 bases). The germline CDR1 and CDR2 sequences are KGHDR and SFDVKD. V shed 1 base and J shed 1 base, with 15 bases lying between them. CDR3 length equals 17 residues. The DNA for the CDR3 is TGTGCCACCAGTGATTTTTCGTTACAGGGATTCCAAGAGACCCAGTACTTC. Translated, it gives CATSDFSLQGFQETQYF.

Only a few counts were recorded for this clonotype. The J gene is TRBJ2-6, the V gene TRBV9, with D hard to call. The CDR3 is 18 residues long. The V end lost 3 bases, the J end lost 0 bases, and 16 bases lay between the germline ends. CDR1 and CDR2 (germline): SGDLS, YYNGEE. The CDR3 is CASSEHPGSGSGANVLTF. DNA for the CDR3: TGTGCCAGCAGCGAGCATCCGGGCTCCGGCTCTGGGGCCAACGTCCTGACTTTC. Variable domain in full (rest from reference TRBV9 and TRBJ2-6): DSGVTQTPKHLITATGQRVTLRCSPRSGDLSVYWYQQSLDQGLQFLIQYYNGEERAKGNILERFSAQQFPDLHSELNLSSLELGDSALYFCASSEHPGSGSGANVLTFGAGSRLTVL.

This clonotype was detected only a few times. Possible read error: a much larger clone is one base away. In DNA, the CDR3 is TGCAGCGCTACAACGGGACAGGGGAGCGATGAGCAGTACTTC. Translation gives CSATTGQGSDEQYF. The chain has TRBV29-1 and TRBJ2-7; 10 nucleotides line up with TRBD1. In germline, CDR1 is SQVTM, CDR2 ANQGSEA. V shed 7 bases, J shed 7 bases, and the junction held 13 bases outside the gene matches. This CDR3 is 14 amino acids long.

The gene calls are TRBV10-3 and TRBJ2-5, with 10 bases that match TRBD1. The J segment lost 5 bases and the V segment lost 2 bases, leaving 5 bases of the junction unmatched. The CDR3 has 15 amino acids. Germline CDR1 is ENHRY and CDR2 is SYGVKD. Here the CDR3 reads CAISEGQGGLETQYF. DNA of the CDR3: TGTGCCATCAGTGAGGGACAGGGGGGTTTGGAGACCCAGTACTTC.

This clonotype was picked up many times. The chain has TRBV29-1 and TRBJ1-2; D may be TRBD1 (5 bases). V shed 0 bases and J shed 5 bases, with 10 bases lying between them. The CDR3 totals 13 residues. Germline V gene sequence: CDR1 SQVTM, CDR2 ANQGSEA. The CDR3 DNA reads as TGCAGCGTTGAAGATCCCCGGGGGTATGGCTACACCTTC. Protein sequence: CSVEDPRGYGYTF.

This clonotype was recorded at least ten times. This chain joins TRBV28 and TRBJ2-7, with TRBD2 as a possible D gene (6 bases). Trimming cost V 1 base and J 5 bases, with 15 bases left between them. The CDR3 runs to 15 residues. Germline V gene sequence: CDR1 MDHEN, CDR2 SYDVKM. The CDR3, as DNA: TGTGCCAGCAGTTTATTGGCGGGACCTCTCCACGAGCAGTACTTC. This translates into CASSLLAGPLHEQYF. The whole variable domain, filled in from reference TRBV28 and TRBJ2-7, reads DVKVTQSSRYLVKRTGEKVFLECVQDMDHENMFWYRQDPGLGLRLIYFSYDVKMKEKGDIPEGYSVSREKKERFSLILESASTNQTSMYLCASSLLAGPLHEQYFGPGTRLTVT.

This clonotype was detected only a few times. Written as DNA, the CDR3 is TGCGCCAGCAGCCAGACACTTAACACTGAAGCTTTCTTT. Its translation is CASSQTLNTEAFF. The chain links TRBV5-1 to TRBJ1-1; D gene ambiguous. V lost 4 bases, J lost 2 bases, and 9 bases lay in between. The length of the CDR3 is 13 residues. Per the germline V gene, CDR1 is SGHRS and CDR2 is YFSETQ.

This clonotype was seen repeatedly, ten times or more. Being one base from a much bigger clone, this may be a read error. This chain links TRBV9 with TRBJ2-5; D unclear. CDR1 is SGDLS, CDR2 YYNGEE, per germline. Trimming removed 0 bases from V and 1 base from J, with 4 bases in between. CDR3 length equals 13 residues. CDR3 protein: CASSVGPQETQYF. As DNA, the CDR3 is TGTGCCAGCAGCGTAGGACCCCAAGAGACCCAGTACTTC.

This clonotype was seen only once. This may stem from a read error, because a much larger clone lies one nucleotide away. This rearrangement joins TRBV7-2 to TRBJ1-3; D remains unclear. The length of the CDR3 is 14 residues. The germline CDR1 and CDR2 sequences are SGHTA and FQGNSA. The DNA for the CDR3 is TGTGCCAGCAGCTTACAAAGGTCTGGAAGCACCATATATTTT. Translated: CASSLQRSGSTIYF.

The chain combines TRBV9 with TRBJ1-1; D call uncertain. This CDR3 is 15 amino acids long. The germline V gene has CDR1 SGDLS and CDR2 YYNGEE. V was shortened by 0 bases and J by 1 base, with 10 bases between the two germline ends. CDR3 amino acids: CASSVAGSGNTEAFF. CDR3 coding DNA: TGTGCCAGCAGCGTAGCCGGGTCGGGGAACACTGAAGCTTTCTTT.

This sequence joins TRBV9 and TRBJ1-1; 7 nucleotides align to TRBD1. The germline V gene encodes CDR1 SGDLS and CDR2 YYNGEE. Trimming took 7 bases from V and 0 from J; bases not matched to a gene: 9. The CDR3 has 15 amino acids. The CDR3 loop is CASFGTAQLNTEAFF. Here the CDR3 DNA reads TGTGCCAGCTTCGGGACAGCGCAACTGAACACTGAAGCTTTCTTT.

V and J are TRBV29-1 and TRBJ2-7; 7 bases line up with TRBD2. This CDR3 is built from 17 residues. J lost 9 bases, V lost 3 bases, and 23 bases had no gene match. The germline V gene has CDR1 SQVTM and CDR2 ANQGSEA. The CDR3 coding sequence is TGCAGCGTTGATAGGCCGTCGGGGGAGGGGATTGGAGATACGCAGTACTTC. Residues: CSVDRPSGEGIGDTQYF.

The table lists this clonotype with many counts. This chain uses TRBV19 with TRBJ1-1, with D perhaps TRBD1 (6 bases). CDR3 length equals 16 residues. Looked up from germline, CDR1 is LNHDA and CDR2 is SQIVND (reference sequence). Trimming cost V 3 bases and J 0 bases, with 14 bases left between them. CDR3 nucleotide sequence: TGTGCCAGTAGTATTCGGACAGCCGTAATGAACACTGAAGCTTTCTTT. Translated, it gives CASSIRTAVMNTEAFF. Using reference TRBV19 and TRBJ1-1 for the parts outside the CDR3, the full variable domain is DGGITQSPKYLFRKEGQNVTLSCEQNLNHDAMYWYRQDPGQGLRLIYYSQIVNDFQKGDIAEGYSVSREKKESFPLTVTSAQKNPTAFYLCASSIRTAVMNTEAFFGQGTRLTVV.

Comment on this clonotype: The junction departs from the called germline gene at one end, perhaps through a read error. The chain employs TRBV5-1 and TRBJ2-7; no firm D call. This CDR3 has 14 residues. Germline-derived CDR1 and CDR2 are SGHRS and YFSETQ. CDR3 nucleotides: TGCGCCAGCAGCTTCACGGGTAGCTCCCACGAGCAGTACTTC. Translating it yields CASSFTGSSHEQYF. Full variable domain (remainder filled in from reference TRBV5-1 and TRBJ2-7): KAGVTQTPRYLIKTRGQQVTLSCSPISGHRSVSWYQQTPGQGLQFLFEYFSETQRNKGNFPGRFSGRQFSNSRSEMNVSTLELGDSALYLCASSFTGSSHEQYFGPGTRLTVT.

The table lists this clonotype with a few counts. The CDR3 spells CASSLILAGNFAYEQYF. CDR3 nucleotide sequence: TGTGCCAGCAGCTTGATACTAGCGGGAAATTTCGCCTACGAGCAGTACTTC. The chain has TRBV5-5 and TRBJ2-7; 10 bases map to TRBD2. The CDR3 sequence is 17 residues long. CDR1 SGHKS and CDR2 YYEKEE come from the germline V gene (reference sequence). V shed 1 base and J 2 bases; nucleotides not matched to a gene: 9.

The V gene is TRBV25-1, the J gene TRBJ2-5; 7 positions match TRBD1. The J call may be mistaken, given a closer DNA end match to TRBJ2-4. The CDR3 covers 15 residues. Germline loops: CDR1 MGHDK, CDR2 SYGVNS. DNA for the CDR3: TGTGCCAGCAGTGCCCAGACAGGGCTGGGGGACATTCAGTACTTC. Translation: CASSAQTGLGDIQYF.

Ten or more counts support this clonotype. This chain connects TRBV20-1 to TRBJ1-2; a possible D gene is TRBD1 (5 bases). CDR3 size: 14 residues. The V end was cut by 3 bases, the J end by 0 bases, with 11 bases between. Germline assignment: CDR1 DFQATT and CDR2 SNEGSKA (reference sequence). The CDR3: CSASGTGANYGYTF. The CDR3 bases are TGCAGTGCTAGTGGAACAGGCGCTAACTATGGCTACACCTTC.

Ten or more counts support this clonotype. The chain links TRBV7-6 to TRBJ1-3; D ambiguous. CDR1 is SGHVS and CDR2 is FNYEAQ in the germline V gene. The CDR3 loop spans 13 amino acids. Trimming took 4 bases from V and 3 from J, leaving 7 bases between them. The CDR3 DNA reads TGTGCCAGCAGCTCCGGACTTGGAAACACCATATATTTT. Protein: CASSSGLGNTIYF.